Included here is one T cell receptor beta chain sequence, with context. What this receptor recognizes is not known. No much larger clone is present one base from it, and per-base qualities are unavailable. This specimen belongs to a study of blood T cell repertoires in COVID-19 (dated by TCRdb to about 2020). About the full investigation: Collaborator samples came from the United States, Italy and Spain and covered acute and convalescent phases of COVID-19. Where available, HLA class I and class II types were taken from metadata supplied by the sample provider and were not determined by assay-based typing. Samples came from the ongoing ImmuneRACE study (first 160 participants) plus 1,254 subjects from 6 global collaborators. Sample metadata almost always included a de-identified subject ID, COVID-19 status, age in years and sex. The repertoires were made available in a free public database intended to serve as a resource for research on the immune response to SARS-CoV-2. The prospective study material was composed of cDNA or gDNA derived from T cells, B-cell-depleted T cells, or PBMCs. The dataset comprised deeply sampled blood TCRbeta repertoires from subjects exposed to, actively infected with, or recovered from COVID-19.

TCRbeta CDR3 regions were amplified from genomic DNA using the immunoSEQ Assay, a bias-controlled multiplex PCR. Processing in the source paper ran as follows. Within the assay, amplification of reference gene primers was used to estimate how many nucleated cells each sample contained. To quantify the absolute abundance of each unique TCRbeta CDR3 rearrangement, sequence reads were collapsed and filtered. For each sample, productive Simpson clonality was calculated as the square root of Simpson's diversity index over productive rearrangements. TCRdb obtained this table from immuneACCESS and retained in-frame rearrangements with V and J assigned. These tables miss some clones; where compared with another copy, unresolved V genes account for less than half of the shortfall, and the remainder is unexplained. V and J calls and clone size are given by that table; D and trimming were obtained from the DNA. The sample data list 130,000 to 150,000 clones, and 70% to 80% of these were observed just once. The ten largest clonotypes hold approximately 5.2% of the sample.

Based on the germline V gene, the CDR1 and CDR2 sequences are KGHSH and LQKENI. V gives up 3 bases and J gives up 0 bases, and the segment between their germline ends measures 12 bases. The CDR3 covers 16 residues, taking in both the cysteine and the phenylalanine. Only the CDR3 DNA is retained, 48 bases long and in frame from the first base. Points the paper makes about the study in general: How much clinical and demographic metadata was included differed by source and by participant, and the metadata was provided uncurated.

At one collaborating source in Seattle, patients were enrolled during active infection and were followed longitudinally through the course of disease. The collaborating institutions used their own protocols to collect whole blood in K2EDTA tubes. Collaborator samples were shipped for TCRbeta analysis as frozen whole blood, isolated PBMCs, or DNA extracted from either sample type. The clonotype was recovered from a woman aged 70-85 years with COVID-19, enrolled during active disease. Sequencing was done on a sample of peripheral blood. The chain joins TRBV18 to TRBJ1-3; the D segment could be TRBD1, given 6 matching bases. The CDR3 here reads CASSPPGVRSGNTIYF. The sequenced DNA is TGTGCCAGCTCACCTCCAGGGGTCCGCTCTGGAAACACCATATATTTT.